This record covers a single T cell receptor beta chain. Its antigen is as yet unknown. Being one base from a much bigger clone, this may be a read error. The sample originates from a study of T cell repertoires in cytomegalovirus infection. Regarding the study as a whole: The response measured ex vivo was dominated by TCR beta clonotypes (HLA-C-restricted and CMV-specific).

TCRdb itself ran the reads through MiXCR, one entry per CDR3 protein. The data hold about 740,000 distinct CDR3 sequences, with 35% to 40% observed a single time. The sample consisted of PBMCs. This receptor was taken from a human donor in good health (CMV status not recorded). Some clones in this sample may be carry-over from other donors' samples.

The CDR3 DNA sequence: TGTGCCAGCAGCTTAGTTCACCGGGATCTGTTTTTT. It yields the protein CASSLVHRDLFF. The chain recombines TRBV7-2 with TRBJ2-2; TRBD2 is a possible D gene (5 bases). The CDR3 covers 12 residues. Looked up from germline, CDR1 is SGHTA and CDR2 is FQGNSA.